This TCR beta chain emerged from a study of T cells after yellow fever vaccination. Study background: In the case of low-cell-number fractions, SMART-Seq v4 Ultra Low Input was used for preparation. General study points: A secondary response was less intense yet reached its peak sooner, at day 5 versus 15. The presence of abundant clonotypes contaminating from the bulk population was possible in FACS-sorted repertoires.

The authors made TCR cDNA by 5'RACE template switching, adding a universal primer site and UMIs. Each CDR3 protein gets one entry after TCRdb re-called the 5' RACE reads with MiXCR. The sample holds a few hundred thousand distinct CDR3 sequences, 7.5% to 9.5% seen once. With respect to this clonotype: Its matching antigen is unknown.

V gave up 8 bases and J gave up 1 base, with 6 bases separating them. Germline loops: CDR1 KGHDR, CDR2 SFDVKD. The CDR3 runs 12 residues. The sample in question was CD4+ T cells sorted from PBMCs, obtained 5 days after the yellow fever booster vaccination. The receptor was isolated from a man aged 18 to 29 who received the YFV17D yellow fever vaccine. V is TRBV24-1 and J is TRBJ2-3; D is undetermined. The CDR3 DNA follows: TGTGCCACCAAGGATCGCACAGATACGCAGTATTTT. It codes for CATKDRTDTQYF.